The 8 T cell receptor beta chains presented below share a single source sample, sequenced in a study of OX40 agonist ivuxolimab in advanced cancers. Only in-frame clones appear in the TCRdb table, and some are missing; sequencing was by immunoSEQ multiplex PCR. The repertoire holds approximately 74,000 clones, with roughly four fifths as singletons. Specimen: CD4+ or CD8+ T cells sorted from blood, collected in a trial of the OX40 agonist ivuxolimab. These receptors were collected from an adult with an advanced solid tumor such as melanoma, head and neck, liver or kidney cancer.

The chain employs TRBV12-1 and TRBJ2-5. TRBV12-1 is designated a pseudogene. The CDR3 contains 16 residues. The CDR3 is CASSFFIPGPWETQYF. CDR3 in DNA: TGTGCCAGCAGCTTTTTTATCCCGGGACCTTGGGAGACCCAGTACTTC.

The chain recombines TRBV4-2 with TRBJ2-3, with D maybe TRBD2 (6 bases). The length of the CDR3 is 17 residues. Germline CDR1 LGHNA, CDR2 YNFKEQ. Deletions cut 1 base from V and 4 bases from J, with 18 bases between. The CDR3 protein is CASSQVSSTGSPDTQYF. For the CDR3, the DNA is TGTGCCAGCAGCCAAGTCTCCTCTACCGGGAGCCCAGATACGCAGTATTTT.

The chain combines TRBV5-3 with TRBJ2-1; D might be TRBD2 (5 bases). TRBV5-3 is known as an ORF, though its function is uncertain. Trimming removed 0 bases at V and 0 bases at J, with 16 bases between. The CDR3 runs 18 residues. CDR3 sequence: CARSLVWERLSSYNEQFF. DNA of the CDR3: TGTGCCAGAAGCTTGGTTTGGGAGCGGTTGAGCTCCTACAATGAGCAGTTCTTC.

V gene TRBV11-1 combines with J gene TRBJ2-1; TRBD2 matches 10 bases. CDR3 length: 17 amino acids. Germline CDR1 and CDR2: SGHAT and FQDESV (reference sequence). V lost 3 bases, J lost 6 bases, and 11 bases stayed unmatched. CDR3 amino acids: CASSFSRAAGGGNEQFF. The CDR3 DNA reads TGTGCCAGCAGCTTTAGTAGGGCAGCGGGAGGGGGCAATGAGCAGTTCTTC.

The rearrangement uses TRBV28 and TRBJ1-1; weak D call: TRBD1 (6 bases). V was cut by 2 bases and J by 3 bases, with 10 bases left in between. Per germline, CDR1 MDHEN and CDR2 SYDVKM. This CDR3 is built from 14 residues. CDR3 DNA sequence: TGTGCCAGCAGTTTAACCAGGGGACACACTGAAGCTTTCTTT. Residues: CASSLTRGHTEAFF.

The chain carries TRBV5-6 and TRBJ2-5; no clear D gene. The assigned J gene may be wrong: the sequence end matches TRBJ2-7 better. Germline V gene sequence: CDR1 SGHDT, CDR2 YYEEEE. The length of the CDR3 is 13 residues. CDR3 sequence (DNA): TGTGCCAGCAGCTTGGGCCAGAGCTACGAGCAGTACTTC. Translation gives CASSLGQSYEQYF.

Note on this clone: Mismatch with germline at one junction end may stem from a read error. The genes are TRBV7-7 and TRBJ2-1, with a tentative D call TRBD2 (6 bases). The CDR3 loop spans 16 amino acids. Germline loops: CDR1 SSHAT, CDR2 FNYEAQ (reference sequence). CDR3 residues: CASSLTGVSSYNEQFF. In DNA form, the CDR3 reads TGTGCTAGCAGCTTAACGGGGGTGAGCTCCTACAATGAGCAGTTCTTC. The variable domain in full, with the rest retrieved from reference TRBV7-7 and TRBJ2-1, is GAGVSQSPRYKVTKRGQDVTLRCDPISSHATLYWYQQALGQGPEFLTYFNYEAQPDKSGLPSDRFSAERPEGSISTLTIQRTEQRDSAMYRCASSLTGVSSYNEQFFGPGTRLTVL.

The CDR3 bases are TGTGCCAGCAGCTTATCTCGCGGGTATACCGGGGAGCTGTTTTTT. Amino acid sequence: CASSLSRGYTGELFF. The chain joins TRBV13 to TRBJ2-2, with TRBD2 as a possible D gene (5 bases). The CDR3 sequence is 15 residues long. Deletions cut 2 bases from V and 5 bases from J, with 12 bases between. CDR1 and CDR2 (germline): PRHDT, FYEKMQ (reference sequence).